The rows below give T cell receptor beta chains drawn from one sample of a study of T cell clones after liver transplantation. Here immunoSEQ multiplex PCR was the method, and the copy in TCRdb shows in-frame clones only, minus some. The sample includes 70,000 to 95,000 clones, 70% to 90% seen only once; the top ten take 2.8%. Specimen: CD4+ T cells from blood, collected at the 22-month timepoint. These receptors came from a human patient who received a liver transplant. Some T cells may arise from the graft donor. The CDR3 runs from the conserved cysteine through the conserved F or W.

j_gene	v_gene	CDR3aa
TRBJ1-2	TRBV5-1	CASSLDTSAYGYTF
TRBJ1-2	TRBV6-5	CASSSPDRGSYGYTF
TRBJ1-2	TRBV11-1	CASSRHGQRNYGYTF
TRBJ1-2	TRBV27	CASSSGQGVINYGYTF
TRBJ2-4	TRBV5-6	CASSTTRDANIQYF
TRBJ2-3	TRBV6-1	CASSEKGTTQYF
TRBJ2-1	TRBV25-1	CASSANGAPTYNEQFF
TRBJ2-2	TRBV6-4	CASSNGGTGELFF
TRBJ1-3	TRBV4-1	CASSLQGTTGNTIYF
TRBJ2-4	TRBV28	CASSGPSKGQIAGNIQYF
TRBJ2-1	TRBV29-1	CSAGQATGNEQFF
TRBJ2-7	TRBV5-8	CASSLQLIKEQYF
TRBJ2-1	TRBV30	CAWRGFDEQFF
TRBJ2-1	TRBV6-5	CASMSRAYNEQFF
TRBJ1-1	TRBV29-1	CSVARAIDTEAFF
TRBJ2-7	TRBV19	CASSIRAGDVYEQYF
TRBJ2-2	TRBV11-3	CASSLGTSVVTGELFF
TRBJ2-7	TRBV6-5	CATRSLINYEQYF
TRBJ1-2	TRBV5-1	CASSFYGENYGYTF
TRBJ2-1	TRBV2	CASSGWGRVYNEQFF
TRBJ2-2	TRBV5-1	CASSLNEGDTGELFF
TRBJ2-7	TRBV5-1	CASSPGVEDEQYF
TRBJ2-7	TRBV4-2	CASSQEGTSGSSYEQYF
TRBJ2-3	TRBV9	CASSPRTGVDTQYF
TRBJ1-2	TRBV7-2	CASSISPGTAYGYTF
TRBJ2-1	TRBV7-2	CASSFPSGLASYSYNEQFF
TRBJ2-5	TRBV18	CASSQDQGHQETQYF
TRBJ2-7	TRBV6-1	CASSERTSPQQYF
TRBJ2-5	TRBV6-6	CASSYTGTDQETQYF
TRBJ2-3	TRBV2	CASSFTSGGFTDTQYF
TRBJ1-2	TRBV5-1	CASSQGQNYGYTF
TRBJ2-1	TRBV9	CASSVRESSGDEQFF
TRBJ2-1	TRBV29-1	CSVGPRGDEQFF
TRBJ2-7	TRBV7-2	CASNFRGLGEQYF
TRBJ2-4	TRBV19	CASTTKNIQYF